The clone carrying this TCR beta chain came up once. What it binds is not known. The sample originates from a study of shared clonotypes between healthy human individuals. Whole-study context: Aged between 18 and 49, the donors were a couple of women and a few men.

V was clipped by 3 bases and J by 4 bases; unmatched bases: 8. Per the germline V gene, CDR1 is SGHTA and CDR2 is FQGNSA. This CDR3 is built from 17 residues. Study results and caveats: A generally larger estimated richness was seen in naive subsets than in memory subsets.

For each subset, genomic DNA was distributed in equal portions over several immunoSEQ plates. Under the authors' procedure: Filtering differed for immunoSEQ, which gave only junction sequences without quality scores. Using immunoSEQ multiplex PCR, the repertoire was profiled, and TCRdb retains in-frame clones only, with some absent. The V and J calls and clone size were taken over from that table, and D and trimming were inferred from the DNA. Found here are about 1.5 million clones, approximately 98% of them singletons; the top ten hold roughly 0.4%. Input material: naive CD4+ T cells sorted from blood. Specified subset: CD45RA+ positively selected. This TCR was recovered from a man aged 25-45 years in good health. The chain links TRBV7-2 to TRBJ2-7; 14 positions agree with TRBD2. The CDR3 DNA reads TGTGCCAGCAGCTTCGGGACTAGCGGGAGTTCGGGTTACGAGCAGTACTTC. It codes for CASSFGTSGSSGYEQYF.